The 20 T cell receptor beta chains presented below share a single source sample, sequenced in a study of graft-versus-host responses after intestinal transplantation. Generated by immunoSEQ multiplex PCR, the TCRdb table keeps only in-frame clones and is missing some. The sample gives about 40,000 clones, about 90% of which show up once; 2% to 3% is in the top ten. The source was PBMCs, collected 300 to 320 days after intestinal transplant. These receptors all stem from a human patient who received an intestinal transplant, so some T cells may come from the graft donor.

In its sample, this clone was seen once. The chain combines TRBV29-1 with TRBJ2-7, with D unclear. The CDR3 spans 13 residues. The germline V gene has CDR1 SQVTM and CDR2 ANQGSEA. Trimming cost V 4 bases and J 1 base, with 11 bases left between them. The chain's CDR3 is CSVGNVASYEQYF. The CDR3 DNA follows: TGCAGCGTTGGGAATGTTGCTTCCTACGAGCAGTACTTC.

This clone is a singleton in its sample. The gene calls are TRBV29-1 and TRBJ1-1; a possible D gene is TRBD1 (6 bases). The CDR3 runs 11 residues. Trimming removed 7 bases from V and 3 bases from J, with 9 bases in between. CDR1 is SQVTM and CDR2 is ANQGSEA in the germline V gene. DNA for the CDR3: TGCAGCGCCACAGGGTACACTGAAGCTTTCTTT. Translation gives CSATGYTEAFF.

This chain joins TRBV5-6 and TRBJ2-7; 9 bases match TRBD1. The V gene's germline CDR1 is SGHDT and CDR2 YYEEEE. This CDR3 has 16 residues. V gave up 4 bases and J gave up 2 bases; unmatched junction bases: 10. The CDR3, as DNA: TGTGCCAGCAGCCCTTCGCTGGGACAGGGAGCCTACGAGCAGTACTTC. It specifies CASSPSLGQGAYEQYF.

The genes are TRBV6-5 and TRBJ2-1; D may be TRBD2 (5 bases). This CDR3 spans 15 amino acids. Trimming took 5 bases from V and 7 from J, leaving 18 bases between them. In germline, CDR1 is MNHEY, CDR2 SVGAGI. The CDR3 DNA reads TGTGCCAGCAGTCCTTTAGGGAGAACGAGGAATGAGCAGTTCTTC. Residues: CASSPLGRTRNEQFF.

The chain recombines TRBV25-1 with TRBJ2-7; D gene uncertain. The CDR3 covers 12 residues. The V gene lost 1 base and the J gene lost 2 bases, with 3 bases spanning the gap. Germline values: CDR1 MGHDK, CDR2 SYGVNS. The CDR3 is CASSEFPYEQYF. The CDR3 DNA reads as TGTGCCAGCAGTGAATTTCCCTACGAGCAGTACTTC.

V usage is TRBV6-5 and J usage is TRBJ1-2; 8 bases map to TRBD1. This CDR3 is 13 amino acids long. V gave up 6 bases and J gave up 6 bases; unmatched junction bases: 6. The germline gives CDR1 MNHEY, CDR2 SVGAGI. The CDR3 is CASREPGGDGYTF. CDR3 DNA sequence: TGTGCCAGCAGGGAGCCAGGGGGCGATGGCTACACCTTC.

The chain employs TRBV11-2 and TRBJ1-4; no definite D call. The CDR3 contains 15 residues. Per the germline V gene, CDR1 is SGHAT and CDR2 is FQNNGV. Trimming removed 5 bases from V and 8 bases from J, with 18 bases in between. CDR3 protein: CASSLLRSRIEKLFF. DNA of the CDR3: TGTGCCAGCAGCCTTCTTAGGTCCCGGATAGAAAAACTGTTTTTT.

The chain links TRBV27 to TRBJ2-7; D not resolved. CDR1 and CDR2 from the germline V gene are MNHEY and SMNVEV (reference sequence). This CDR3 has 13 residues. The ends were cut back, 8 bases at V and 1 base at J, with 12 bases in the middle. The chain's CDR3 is CASGSQWSYEQYF. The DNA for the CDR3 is TGTGCCAGCGGGTCCCAGTGGTCCTACGAGCAGTACTTC.

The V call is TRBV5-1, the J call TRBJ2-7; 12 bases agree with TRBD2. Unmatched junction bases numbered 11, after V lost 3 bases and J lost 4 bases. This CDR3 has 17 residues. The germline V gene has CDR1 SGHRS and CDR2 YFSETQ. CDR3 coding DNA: TGCGCCAGCAGCTCAAGACTAGCGGGAGTAGCTAGGTACGAGCAGTACTTC. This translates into CASSSRLAGVARYEQYF.

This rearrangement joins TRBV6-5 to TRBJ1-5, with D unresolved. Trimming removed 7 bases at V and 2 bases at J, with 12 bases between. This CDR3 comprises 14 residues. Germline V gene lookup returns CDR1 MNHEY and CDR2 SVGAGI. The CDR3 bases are TGTGCCAGCAACCCCGGGCGCGGCAATCAGCCCCAGCATTTT. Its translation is CASNPGRGNQPQHF.

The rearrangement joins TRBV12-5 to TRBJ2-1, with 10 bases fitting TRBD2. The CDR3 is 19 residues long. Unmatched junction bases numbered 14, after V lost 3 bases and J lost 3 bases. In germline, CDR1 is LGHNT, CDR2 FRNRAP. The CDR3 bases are TGTGCTAGTGGTTTCCCCGGGACTAGCGTCGGGGTGGACTACAATGAGCAGTTCTTC. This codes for CASGFPGTSVGVDYNEQFF. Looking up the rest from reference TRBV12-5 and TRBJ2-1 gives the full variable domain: DARVTQTPRHKVTEMGQEVTMRCQPILGHNTVFWYRQTMMQGLELLAYFRNRAPLDDSGMPKDRFSAEMPDATLATLKIQPSEPRDSAVYFCASGFPGTSVGVDYNEQFFGPGTRLTVL.

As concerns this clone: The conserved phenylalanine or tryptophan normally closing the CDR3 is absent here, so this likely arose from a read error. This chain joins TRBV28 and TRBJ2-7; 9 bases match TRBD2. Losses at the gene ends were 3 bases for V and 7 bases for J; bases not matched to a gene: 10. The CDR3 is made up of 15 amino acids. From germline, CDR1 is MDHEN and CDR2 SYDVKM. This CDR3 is CASSFAGGPGDEQYS. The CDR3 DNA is TGTGCCAGCAGTTTTGCGGGAGGGCCAGGTGATGAGCAGTACTCC.

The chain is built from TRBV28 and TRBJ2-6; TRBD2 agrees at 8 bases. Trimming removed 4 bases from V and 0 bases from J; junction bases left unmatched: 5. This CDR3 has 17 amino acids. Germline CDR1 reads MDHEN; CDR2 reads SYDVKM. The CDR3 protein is CASSSSGSYSGANVLTF. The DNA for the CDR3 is TGTGCCAGCAGTTCTAGCGGGTCCTACTCTGGGGCCAACGTCCTGACTTTC.

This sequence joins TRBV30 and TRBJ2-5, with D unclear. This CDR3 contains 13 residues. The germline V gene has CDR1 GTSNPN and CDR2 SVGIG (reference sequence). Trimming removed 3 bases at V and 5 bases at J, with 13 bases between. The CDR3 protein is CAWRSLGLETQYF. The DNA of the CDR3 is TGTGCCTGGAGGTCCCTCGGGCTGGAGACCCAGTACTTC. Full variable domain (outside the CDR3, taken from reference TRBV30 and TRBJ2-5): SQTIHQWPATLVQPVGSPLSLECTVEGTSNPNLYWYRQAAGRGLQLLFYSVGIGQISSEVPQNLSASRPQDRQFILSSKKLLLSDSGFYLCAWRSLGLETQYFGPGTRLLVL.

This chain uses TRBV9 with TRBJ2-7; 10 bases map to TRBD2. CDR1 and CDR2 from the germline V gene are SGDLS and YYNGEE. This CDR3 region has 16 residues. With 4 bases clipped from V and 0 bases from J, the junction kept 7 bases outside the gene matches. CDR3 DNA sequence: TGTGCCAGCAGCACCGGACTAGCGGCTGTCTCCTACGAGCAGTACTTC. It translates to CASSTGLAAVSYEQYF.

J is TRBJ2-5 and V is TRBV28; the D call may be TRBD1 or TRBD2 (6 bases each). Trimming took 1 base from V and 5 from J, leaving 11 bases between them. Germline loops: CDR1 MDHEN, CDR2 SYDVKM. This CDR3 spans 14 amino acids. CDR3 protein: CASSLSGGGETQYF. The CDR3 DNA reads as TGTGCCAGCAGTTTATCCGGGGGCGGTGAGACCCAGTACTTC. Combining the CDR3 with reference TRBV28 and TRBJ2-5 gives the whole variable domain DVKVTQSSRYLVKRTGEKVFLECVQDMDHENMFWYRQDPGLGLRLIYFSYDVKMKEKGDIPEGYSVSREKKERFSLILESASTNQTSMYLCASSLSGGGETQYFGPGTRLLVL.

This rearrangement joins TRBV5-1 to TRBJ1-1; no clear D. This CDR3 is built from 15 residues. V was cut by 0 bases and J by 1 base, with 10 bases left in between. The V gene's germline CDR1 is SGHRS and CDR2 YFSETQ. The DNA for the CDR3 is TGCGCCAGCAGCTTGGATGCCGGGCGGAACACTGAAGCTTTCTTT. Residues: CASSLDAGRNTEAFF.

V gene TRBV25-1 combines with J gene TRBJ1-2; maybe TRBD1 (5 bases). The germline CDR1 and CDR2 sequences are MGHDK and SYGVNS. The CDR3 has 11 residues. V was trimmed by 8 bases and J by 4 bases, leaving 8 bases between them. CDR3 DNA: TGTGCCAGCCAGGACATCTATGGCTACACCTTC. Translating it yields CASQDIYGYTF.

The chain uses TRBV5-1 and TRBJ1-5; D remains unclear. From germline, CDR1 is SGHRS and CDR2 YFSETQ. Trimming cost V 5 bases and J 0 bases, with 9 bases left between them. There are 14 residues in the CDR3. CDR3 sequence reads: CASSSGDSNQPQHF. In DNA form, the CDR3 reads TGCGCCAGCAGTAGTGGGGATAGCAATCAGCCCCAGCATTTT.

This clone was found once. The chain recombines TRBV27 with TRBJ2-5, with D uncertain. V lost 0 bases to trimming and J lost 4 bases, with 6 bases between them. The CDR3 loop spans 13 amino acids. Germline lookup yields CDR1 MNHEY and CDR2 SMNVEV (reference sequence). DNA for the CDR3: TGTGCCAGCAGTTTATCATTGGTAGAGACCCAGTACTTC. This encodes CASSLSLVETQYF.